This T cell receptor beta chain is from a study of blood T cell repertoires in COVID-19. A note on this clone: This CDR3 is also generated by other DNA sequences in the sample.

The J segment lost 5 bases and the V segment lost 1 base, leaving 0 bases of the junction unmatched. The CDR3 is 13 residues long. In germline, CDR1 is LGHDT, CDR2 YNNKEL (reference sequence). In the source study's methods: Counts of nucleated cells, estimated from reference gene primer amplification, were obtained. TCRdb's copy holds only in-frame clones and misses some; the assay was immunoSEQ multiplex PCR. For V, J and clone size, that table is used; D and trimming come from the DNA. This table holds more than 250,000 clones, 92% found once. The age range of participants was about 18 to 100 years, with residence in under 25 US areas. Participants had their cohort set by participant-reported clinical history.

Sequencing used PBMCs or T cells enriched from blood (not recorded which). J is TRBJ1-2 and V is TRBV3-1 (or the pseudogene TRBV3-2); 8 bases map to TRBD1. The source is a woman younger than 45 who had recovered from COVID-19. The CDR3 DNA sequence: TGTGCCAGCAGCCAAGGACAGGGGTATGGCTACACCTTC. It is translated as CASSQGQGYGYTF.